Listed below are T cell receptor beta chains from one sample, sequenced in a study of T cell changes during pregnancy in multiple sclerosis. The assay was immunoSEQ multiplex PCR, and TCRdb's table has in-frame clones only and misses some. This sample has about 77,000 clones; about 88% occur once, and the top ten carry over 1.5%. Sequenced material: peripheral blood, taken before pregnancy. The receptors here all came from a female donor with multiple sclerosis, enrolled in a pregnancy study. Both conserved end residues are part of each CDR3. A D gene is named only where the DNA matches it firmly. A clone size is listed for some rows: how often the clone was seen (once, few, many), or a class if it is expanded.

j_call: TRBJ1-1; cdr3_length: 15; d_call: -; clone_size: few; v_call: TRBV5-1; cdr3_nt: TGCGCCAGCAGCTTGGGGGCCGCACAAGGCACTGAAGCTTTCTTT; cdr3_aa: CASSLGAAQGTEAFF
j_call: TRBJ2-5; cdr3_length: 17; d_call: TRBD2; clone_size: -; v_call: TRBV13; cdr3_nt: TGTGCCAGCAGACAGACGCTAGCGGGGGGGCGAGGAGAGACCCAGTACTTC; cdr3_aa: CASRQTLAGGRGETQYF
j_call: TRBJ1-2; cdr3_length: 15; d_call: TRBD1; clone_size: -; v_call: TRBV7-2; cdr3_nt: TGTGCCAGCAGCGGACGGGGGACAGGGAGCTATGGCTACACCTTC; cdr3_aa: CASSGRGTGSYGYTF
j_call: TRBJ2-1; cdr3_length: 15; d_call: -; clone_size: -; v_call: TRBV5-4; cdr3_nt: TGTGCCAGCAGCTTCAGGACTTTCTCCTACAATGAGCAGTTCTTC; cdr3_aa: CASSFRTFSYNEQFF
j_call: TRBJ1-1; cdr3_length: 13; d_call: -; clone_size: once; v_call: TRBV5-4; cdr3_nt: TGTGCCAGCAGCTTGGTGCAGGGGAATGAAGCTTTCTTT; cdr3_aa: CASSLVQGNEAFF
j_call: TRBJ2-1; cdr3_length: 16; d_call: TRBD2; clone_size: -; v_call: TRBV4-2; cdr3_nt: TGTGCCAGCAGCCAGACCGGACTAGCGGACTACAATGAGCAGTTCTTC; cdr3_aa: CASSQTGLADYNEQFF
j_call: TRBJ2-3; cdr3_length: 16; d_call: -; clone_size: -; v_call: TRBV4-1; cdr3_nt: TGCGCCAGCAGCCAAGTCGCCGGACTAATCACAGATACGCAGTATTTT; cdr3_aa: CASSQVAGLITDTQYF
j_call: TRBJ1-2; cdr3_length: 18; d_call: -; clone_size: few; v_call: TRBV4-1; cdr3_nt: TGCGCCAGCAGCCAAGACTCGCCAGGGAGGGAGGTAGACTATGGCTACACCTTC; cdr3_aa: CASSQDSPGREVDYGYTF
j_call: TRBJ2-3; cdr3_length: 15; d_call: TRBD2; clone_size: -; v_call: TRBV5-1; cdr3_nt: TGCGCCAGCGCCCTGAGGGAGGGGAGCACAGATACGCAGTATTTT; cdr3_aa: CASALREGSTDTQYF
j_call: TRBJ1-1; cdr3_length: 13; d_call: TRBD1; clone_size: -; v_call: TRBV11-2; cdr3_nt: TGTGCCAGCAGCCCAGACAGGGGGCATTCAGCTTTCTTT; cdr3_aa: CASSPDRGHSAFF
j_call: TRBJ1-5; cdr3_length: 14; d_call: -; clone_size: -; v_call: TRBV11-2; cdr3_nt: TGTGCCAGCAGCCGGAGTCCGGACATCCTTCCATACCATTTT; cdr3_aa: CASSRSPDILPYHF
j_call: TRBJ2-1; cdr3_length: 15; d_call: TRBD2; clone_size: -; v_call: TRBV7-2; cdr3_nt: TGTGCCAGCAGCTCCGTACCGGGACTAGCGGGGAAGAGGTTCTTC; cdr3_aa: CASSSVPGLAGKRFF
j_call: TRBJ1-6; cdr3_length: 14; d_call: TRBD1; clone_size: -; v_call: TRBV14; cdr3_nt: TGTGCCAGCAGCCGAGACAGGGGGGCATCACCCCTCCACTTT; cdr3_aa: CASSRDRGASPLHF
j_call: TRBJ1-1; cdr3_length: 12; d_call: -; clone_size: -; v_call: TRBV19; cdr3_nt: TGTGCCAGTAGCCCCATGAACACTGAAGCTTTCTTT; cdr3_aa: CASSPMNTEAFF
j_call: TRBJ1-2; cdr3_length: 17; d_call: TRBD1; clone_size: few; v_call: TRBV7-8; cdr3_nt: TGTGCCAGCAGCTTAGCCCGACCGGGACAGGGATACTATGGCTACACCTTC; cdr3_aa: CASSLARPGQGYYGYTF
j_call: TRBJ1-2; cdr3_length: 15; d_call: -; clone_size: -; v_call: TRBV28; cdr3_nt: TGTGCCAGCAGTTCGCCTGGGGTGGGGGGATCCGGCTACACCTTC; cdr3_aa: CASSSPGVGGSGYTF
j_call: TRBJ1-3; cdr3_length: 14; d_call: -; clone_size: -; v_call: TRBV6-5; cdr3_nt: TGTGCCAGCAGACCGAGGGTAGTCGGAAACACCATATATTTT; cdr3_aa: CASRPRVVGNTIYF
j_call: TRBJ2-7; cdr3_length: 12; d_call: -; clone_size: -; v_call: TRBV7-9; cdr3_nt: TGTGCCAGCAGTCGAGGGACCTACGAGCAGTACTTC; cdr3_aa: CASSRGTYEQYF
j_call: TRBJ2-1; cdr3_length: 17; d_call: TRBD2; clone_size: -; v_call: TRBV4-3; cdr3_nt: TGCGCCAGCAGCCAAGAGCCTAGCGGGGGGGACTACAATGAGCAGTTCTTC; cdr3_aa: CASSQEPSGGDYNEQFF
j_call: TRBJ2-3; cdr3_length: 16; d_call: TRBD1; clone_size: -; v_call: TRBV18; cdr3_nt: TGTGCCAGCTCACCATACAGGGGGCGCGGCACAGATACGCAGTATTTT; cdr3_aa: CASSPYRGRGTDTQYF
j_call: TRBJ1-2; cdr3_length: 13; d_call: -; clone_size: -; v_call: TRBV5-1; cdr3_nt: TGCGCCAGCAGCTTGTCCCAAAACTATGGCTACACCTTC; cdr3_aa: CASSLSQNYGYTF
j_call: TRBJ2-7; cdr3_length: 16; d_call: -; clone_size: -; v_call: TRBV9; cdr3_nt: TGTGCCAGCAGCAAAGGGGACTCTAGGAGCTCCTACGAGCAGTACTTC; cdr3_aa: CASSKGDSRSSYEQYF
j_call: TRBJ2-7; cdr3_length: 16; d_call: TRBD1; clone_size: -; v_call: TRBV30; cdr3_nt: TGTGCCTGGAGTGTAAAGGGACAGGGGACGACCTACGAGCAGTACTTC; cdr3_aa: CAWSVKGQGTTYEQYF
j_call: TRBJ2-3; cdr3_length: 14; d_call: -; clone_size: -; v_call: TRBV4-1; cdr3_nt: TGCGCCAGCAGCCTGTCTCCCCGGGGGAATACGCAGTATTTT; cdr3_aa: CASSLSPRGNTQYF
j_call: TRBJ2-2; cdr3_length: 13; d_call: -; clone_size: -; v_call: TRBV7-8; cdr3_nt: TGTGCCAGCAGCTTTCAGGGTGCCGGGGAGCTGTTTTTT; cdr3_aa: CASSFQGAGELFF
j_call: TRBJ1-4; cdr3_length: 15; d_call: TRBD1; clone_size: -; v_call: TRBV5-6; cdr3_nt: TGTGCCAGCAGCTTGATGGGACAGGGAGTTGAAAAACTGTTTTTT; cdr3_aa: CASSLMGQGVEKLFF
j_call: TRBJ1-3; cdr3_length: 17; d_call: TRBD1; clone_size: once; v_call: TRBV10-3; cdr3_nt: TGTGCCATCACCGCTCTGGGATGGACAGGGAACGGAAACACCATATATTTT; cdr3_aa: CAITALGWTGNGNTIYF
j_call: TRBJ2-2; cdr3_length: 12; d_call: -; clone_size: -; v_call: TRBV5-1; cdr3_nt: TGCGCCAGCAGACCTAATAGTGAGGAGCTGTTTTTT; cdr3_aa: CASRPNSEELFF
j_call: TRBJ1-2; cdr3_length: 14; d_call: -; clone_size: few; v_call: TRBV6-6; cdr3_nt: TGTGCCAGCAGTTACCAGGAAGTCTCCTATGGCTACACCTTC; cdr3_aa: CASSYQEVSYGYTF
j_call: TRBJ1-1; cdr3_length: 14; d_call: -; clone_size: -; v_call: TRBV5-1; cdr3_nt: TGCGCCAGCAGCTTGGCAGGGCAGGGCACTGAAGCTTTCTTT; cdr3_aa: CASSLAGQGTEAFF
j_call: TRBJ2-1; cdr3_length: 17; d_call: TRBD2; clone_size: -; v_call: TRBV5-8; cdr3_nt: TGTGCCAGCAGCTGGCACACCCTGGCGGGGGGGAGGAATGAGCAGTTCTTC; cdr3_aa: CASSWHTLAGGRNEQFF
j_call: TRBJ2-3; cdr3_length: 15; d_call: -; clone_size: -; v_call: TRBV5-6; cdr3_nt: TGTGCCAGCAGCTTGGAGGGGCGCGACACAGATACGCAGTATTTT; cdr3_aa: CASSLEGRDTDTQYF
j_call: TRBJ1-6; cdr3_length: 12; d_call: -; clone_size: few; v_call: TRBV6-1; cdr3_nt: TGTGCCAGCGGGAGTGCAGGTTCACCCCTCCACTTT; cdr3_aa: CASGSAGSPLHF
j_call: TRBJ1-3; cdr3_length: 16; d_call: TRBD1; clone_size: -; v_call: TRBV18; cdr3_nt: TGTGCCAGCTCACCACCCGGCAGGGGGTCCGGAAACACCATATATTTT; cdr3_aa: CASSPPGRGSGNTIYF
j_call: TRBJ1-1; cdr3_length: 14; d_call: -; clone_size: -; v_call: TRBV28; cdr3_nt: TGTGCCAGCAGCCCAGGGGTATTGACAATTGAAGCTTTCTTT; cdr3_aa: CASSPGVLTIEAFF
j_call: TRBJ2-5; cdr3_length: 15; d_call: TRBD1; clone_size: -; v_call: TRBV6-1; cdr3_nt: TGTGCCAGCAGTGACCTGACAGGGGGCTTAGAGACCCAGTACTTC; cdr3_aa: CASSDLTGGLETQYF
j_call: TRBJ1-6; cdr3_length: 18; d_call: TRBD1; clone_size: -; v_call: TRBV14; cdr3_nt: TGTGCCAGCAGAGCCGGGACAGGGGGCTTAGTATATAATTCACCCCTCCACTTT; cdr3_aa: CASRAGTGGLVYNSPLHF
j_call: TRBJ1-1; cdr3_length: 14; d_call: TRBD1; clone_size: many; v_call: TRBV7-3; cdr3_nt: TGTGCCAGCAGCTTAACAGGGGGCGACACTGAAGCTTTCTTT; cdr3_aa: CASSLTGGDTEAFF
j_call: TRBJ2-7; cdr3_length: 15; d_call: -; clone_size: -; v_call: TRBV6-5; cdr3_nt: TGTGCCAGCAGCCGACACCCCGTAAGCTCCTACGAGCAGTACTTC; cdr3_aa: CASSRHPVSSYEQYF